The sequence of this TCR beta chain was determined in a study of blood T cell repertoires in COVID-19. Overall study: Acute and convalescent COVID-19 specimens originated in the United States, Italy and Spain. Sources were T cells, B-cell-depleted T cells, or PBMCs; the material itself was cDNA or gDNA.

Original processing notes: For nucleated cells, counts were estimated from reference gene primer amplification. TCRdb keeps only in-frame clones here, not all; method: immunoSEQ multiplex PCR. V and J calls and clone size are as listed in that table; D and trimming were resolved from the DNA. There are about 150,000 clones in the sample; about nine tenths occur only once, and less than 0.95% lies in the top ten. Germline V gene lookup returns CDR1 SGHVS and CDR2 FQNEAQ. V was pared by 3 bases and J by 1 base, with 4 bases of the junction left unmatched. The CDR3 runs to 15 residues. This rearrangement joins TRBV7-8 to TRBJ2-7; 9 bases line up with TRBD2. This clonotype originated in a woman between 45 and 60 years old with acute or convalescent COVID-19. Sequenced material: peripheral blood. The CDR3 is CASSLGLAESYEQYF. Here the CDR3 DNA reads TGTGCCAGCAGCTTGGGACTAGCTGAGTCCTACGAGCAGTACTTC.